These T cell receptor beta chains were read from a single sample in a study of T-cell reconstitution after alpha-beta-depleted transplantation in children. TCRdb fed the PCR reads into MiXCR, producing one record per CDR3 protein. The sample contains around 300,000 distinct CDR3 sequences, around 10% of which appear only once. The sample here was peripheral blood, taken 180 days after TCRalphabeta/CD19-depleted stem cell transplant. The receptors were sampled from a male patient under 10 years old who had a stem cell transplant for chronic granulomatous disease, so the T cells may come from the graft donor. Both conserved end residues are part of each CDR3. D genes are given only for firm matches. Clone size is not always given. Where it is, it says once, few, many or a class for expanded clones.

v_call	clone_size	d_call	cdr3_length	j_call	cdr3_aa	cdr3_nt
TRBV28	-	-	15	TRBJ2-7	CASSLVGEGDHEQYF	TGTGCCAGCAGTTTAGTGGGGGAGGGGGATCACGAGCAGTACTTC
TRBV18	many	-	15	TRBJ1-6	CASSPRGRSDSPLHF	TGTGCCAGCTCACCACGGGGTCGCAGCGATTCACCCCTCCACTTT
TRBV11-2	many	TRBD1	18	TRBJ1-1	CASSPQTGTGSKNTEAFF	TGTGCCAGCAGCCCCCAAACCGGGACAGGGAGTAAGAACACTGAAGCTTTCTTT
TRBV5-1	many	-	15	TRBJ1-2	CASSSAVRSSDGYTF	TGCGCCAGCAGCTCGGCGGTCAGAAGTAGTGATGGCTACACCTTC
TRBV18	many	-	15	TRBJ2-5	CASSPTDRSSETQYF	TGTGCCAGCTCACCTACGGACAGAAGCTCAGAGACCCAGTACTTC
TRBV6-1	-	-	14	TRBJ2-5	CASTEGHIQETQYF	TGTGCCAGCACCGAAGGACACATCCAAGAGACCCAGTACTTC
TRBV5-1	many	-	14	TRBJ2-3	CASSLREWADTQYF	TGCGCCAGCAGCTTGCGGGAGTGGGCAGATACGCAGTATTTT
TRBV20-1	-	TRBD2	14	TRBJ2-7	CSADPGGPLFEQYF	TGCAGTGCTGACCCGGGGGGGCCCCTTTTCGAGCAGTACTTC
TRBV18	many	-	16	TRBJ2-5	CASSLGLTNYQETQYF	TGTGCCAGCTCGCTCGGACTTACCAATTACCAAGAGACCCAGTACTTC
TRBV4-1	many	-	14	TRBJ2-2	CASSQDGGTGELFF	TGCGCCAGCAGCCAAGACGGAGGGACCGGGGAGCTGTTTTTT
TRBV7-6	many	-	14	TRBJ2-3	CASSLRESTDTQYF	TGTGCCAGCAGCTTACGGGAGAGCACAGATACGCAGTATTTT
TRBV9	many	TRBD2	14	TRBJ2-1	CASSVGTSYSEQFF	TGTGCCAGCAGCGTTGGGACTAGCTACTCTGAGCAGTTCTTC
TRBV7-2	many	-	14	TRBJ2-3	CAVGAGHNTDTQYF	TGTGCCGTTGGGGCGGGACATAACACAGATACGCAGTATTTT
TRBV5-8	many	-	15	TRBJ1-5	CASSFQGFSDQPQHF	TGTGCCAGCAGCTTCCAGGGGTTTAGTGATCAGCCCCAGCATTTT
TRBV7-2	many	-	13	TRBJ1-1	CASSRPGPFEAFF	TGTGCCAGCAGCCGTCCGGGGCCTTTTGAAGCTTTCTTT
TRBV12-3/TRBV12-4	many	-	11	TRBJ1-6	CASNLRSPLHF	TGTGCCAGCAATTTACGTTCACCCCTCCACTTT
TRBV4-1	many	TRBD2	17	TRBJ2-3	CASSHTGTSGHTDTQYF	TGCGCCAGCAGCCATACCGGGACTAGCGGGCACACAGATACGCAGTATTTT
TRBV5-1	many	TRBD2	14	TRBJ2-7	CASRETSGAYEQYF	TGCGCCAGCAGGGAGACTAGCGGCGCCTACGAGCAGTACTTC
TRBV2	few	TRBD2	16	TRBJ2-3	CASSESLAGEADTQYF	TGTGCCAGCAGTGAATCACTAGCGGGAGAGGCAGATACGCAGTATTTT
TRBV9	many	TRBD2	15	TRBJ2-2	CASSVVSLAAGELFF	TGTGCCAGCAGCGTAGTCTCGCTAGCGGCCGGGGAGCTGTTTTTT
TRBV12-3/TRBV12-4	many	-	15	TRBJ1-5	CASSLGRGGHQPQHF	TGTGCCAGCAGTTTGGGTAGGGGTGGCCATCAGCCCCAGCATTTT
TRBV7-2	many	-	12	TRBJ2-1	CASSPPGGEQFF	TGTGCCAGCAGTCCCCCGGGTGGAGAGCAGTTCTTC
TRBV19	-	-	16	TRBJ1-6	CASSLGRESHNSPLHF	TGTGCCAGTAGTCTTGGCAGGGAATCGCATAATTCACCCCTCCACTTT
TRBV18	-	-	15	TRBJ2-7	CASSPTIQATYEQYF	TGTGCCAGCTCACCTACTATTCAGGCTACCTACGAGCAGTACTTC
TRBV20-1	many	-	14	TRBJ2-7	CSARDHLLRYEQYF	TGCAGTGCTAGAGATCATTTGCTCCGCTACGAGCAGTACTTC
TRBV15	many	TRBD1	17	TRBJ2-4	CATSTTDRLGPYPIQYF	TGTGCCACCAGCACTACGGACAGGCTCGGACCCTACCCCATTCAGTACTTC
TRBV5-1	many	-	15	TRBJ2-2	CASSLHGKDTGELFF	TGCGCCAGCAGCTTGCACGGGAAGGACACCGGGGAGCTGTTTTTT